Listed here are 14 T cell receptor beta chains from one sample, sequenced in a study of T cell repertoires in cytomegalovirus infection. MiXCR, applied by TCRdb to the reads, yields one record per CDR3 protein. This table holds about 700,000 distinct CDR3 sequences, about 33% found once. No cognate antigen is known for these TCRs. The material was cultured PBMCs, obtained from culture after CMV antigen stimulation. The receptors here all came from a human donor in good health (CMV status not recorded). Some clones in this sample may be carry-over from other donors' samples.

In its sample, this clonotype was seen a few times. This sequence joins TRBV12-3 or TRBV12-4 and TRBJ2-7, with 10 bases identical to TRBD2. The CDR3 runs 15 residues. V lost 6 bases, J lost 2 bases, and 7 bases stayed unmatched. The CDR3 coding sequence is TGTGCCAGCAGCCCTCAAAGCGGGAGGGCCTACGAGCAGTACTTC. Its translation: CASSPQSGRAYEQYF.

This chain connects TRBV10-3 to TRBJ2-1; D is unresolved. Looked up from germline, CDR1 is ENHRY and CDR2 is SYGVKD. The CDR3 is 12 amino acids. V was clipped by 0 bases and J by 6 bases, with 3 bases between them. CDR3 in DNA: TGTGCCATCAGTGAGTCGTTCAATGAGCAGTTCTTC. Translated: CAISESFNEQFF.

This clonotype showed up just a few times. The CDR3 nucleotides are TGCGCCAGCAGTCTCGTTGGGACTAGCGGGGTTAGTGAGCAGTTCTTC. It specifies CASSLVGTSGVSEQFF. V usage is TRBV23-1 and J usage is TRBJ2-1; 13 bases line up with TRBD2. TRBV23-1 is an open reading frame, and its role is uncertain. CDR3 length: 16 amino acids. The junction had 9 bases not matched to a gene; V was cut back by 4 bases and J by 9 bases.

V is TRBV27 and J is TRBJ1-1; 8 positions match TRBD1. The germline V gene encodes CDR1 MNHEY and CDR2 SMNVEV (reference sequence). V lost 6 bases to trimming and J lost 3 bases; unmatched junction nucleotides: 12. The CDR3 has 16 residues. CDR3 DNA sequence: TGTGCCAGCAGCCAAGACAGGGGAAATTGGGACACTGAAGCTTTCTTT. Amino acids: CASSQDRGNWDTEAFF.

The gene calls are TRBV4-1 and TRBJ2-7; D ambiguous. Trimming pared 1 base from V and 0 bases from J, leaving 7 bases between. CDR3 length equals 14 residues. Germline V gene data show CDR1 as MGHRA and CDR2 as YSYEKL. CDR3 sequence: CASSQGPASYEQYF. The CDR3 nucleotides are TGCGCCAGCAGCCAAGGGCCCGCCTCCTACGAGCAGTACTTC.

The chain has TRBV7-2 and TRBJ2-5; 10 bases align to TRBD2. CDR3 length equals 15 residues. CDR1 is SGHTA, CDR2 FQGNSA, per germline. V gave up 5 bases and J gave up 4 bases; unmatched junction bases: 7. CDR3 bases: TGTGCCAGCAGCACAGCTAGCGGGGGTTTAGAGACCCAGTACTTC. Translating it yields CASSTASGGLETQYF.

This clonotype was seen only once. The chain couples TRBV2 to TRBJ1-1; 7 bases match TRBD1. The CDR3 length is 15 residues. CDR1 is SNHLY and CDR2 is FYNNEI in the germline V gene. V lost 7 bases to trimming and J lost 3 bases; unmatched junction nucleotides: 11. CDR3 in amino acids: CASIRQGLPDTEAFF. The CDR3 region has the DNA TGTGCCAGCATACGACAGGGTCTTCCGGACACTGAAGCTTTCTTT.

The chain joins TRBV7-9 to TRBJ2-7; D possibly corresponds to TRBD1 (6 bases). V dropped 2 bases and J dropped 2 bases, with 10 bases sitting between them. The CDR3 covers 14 residues. The germline V gene encodes CDR1 SEHNR and CDR2 FQNEAQ (reference sequence). In nucleotides, the CDR3 is TGTGCCAGCAGCTTACGGACAGTAGCCTACGAGCAGTACTTC. Its protein is CASSLRTVAYEQYF. Combining the CDR3 with reference TRBV7-9 and TRBJ2-7 gives the whole variable domain DTGVSQNPRHKITKRGQNVTFRCDPISEHNRLYWYRQTLGQGPEFLTYFQNEAQLEKSRLLSDRFSAERPKGSFSTLEIQRTEQGDSAMYLCASSLRTVAYEQYFGPGTRLTVT.

This clonotype was seen a few times. The rearrangement uses TRBV6-1 and TRBJ2-5; the D gene is possibly TRBD2 (5 bases). CDR1 is MNHNS, CDR2 SASEGT, per germline. There are 13 residues in the CDR3. V lost 4 bases and J 5 bases, leaving 11 bases between the germline ends. The CDR3 nucleotides read TGTGCCAGCAGTGGGTTGCCGGGGGAGACCCAGTACTTC. This codes for CASSGLPGETQYF.

This chain uses TRBV28 with TRBJ1-2; unclear D gene. This CDR3 contains 16 residues. Trimming pared 1 base from V and 0 bases from J, leaving 12 bases between. The germline gives CDR1 MDHEN, CDR2 SYDVKM. CDR3 sequence (DNA): TGTGCCAGCAGTTTATCCACTGCCAGGACTAACTATGGCTACACCTTC. Encoded protein: CASSLSTARTNYGYTF.

The chain combines TRBV20-1 with TRBJ1-6; D unclear. The CDR3 is 14 residues long. The germline gives CDR1 DFQATT, CDR2 SNEGSKA (reference sequence). The V gene lost 3 bases and the J gene lost 3 bases, with 9 bases spanning the gap. This chain's CDR3 is CSASMHNYNSPLHF. Here the CDR3 DNA reads TGCAGTGCTAGTATGCACAACTATAATTCACCCCTCCACTTT.

This clonotype was seen a few times. V is TRBV10-3 and J is TRBJ2-2, with D possibly being TRBD1 (6 bases). Trimming left V 4 bases short and J 3 bases short, with 15 bases between. This CDR3 has 16 residues. CDR1 is ENHRY, CDR2 SYGVKD, per germline. CDR3 loop: CAISGGPSRDTGELFF. The CDR3 DNA reads TGTGCCATCAGTGGGGGGCCCTCACGGGACACCGGGGAGCTGTTTTTT.

The chain joins TRBV6-2 or TRBV6-3 to TRBJ2-7, with TRBD2 matching 10 bases. The germline V gene encodes CDR1 MNHEY and CDR2 SVGEGT. Trimming cost V 7 bases and J 2 bases; bases outside gene matches: 8. The CDR3 runs to 15 residues. The CDR3 protein is CASIPGLADTYEQYF. CDR3 bases: TGTGCCAGCATTCCCGGACTAGCGGACACCTACGAGCAGTACTTC.

V is TRBV9 and J is TRBJ1-5, with 11 positions matching TRBD1. The CDR3 consists of 17 residues. Germline CDR1 SGDLS, CDR2 YYNGEE. V shed 4 bases, J shed 0 bases, and the junction held 6 bases outside the gene matches. CDR3 protein: CASSPMGTGGSNQPQHF. The CDR3 DNA sequence: TGTGCCAGCAGCCCAATGGGGACAGGGGGTAGCAATCAGCCCCAGCATTTT.